This TCR beta chain is drawn from a study of CD8 T cells in Susac syndrome. Random hexamers were used to reverse transcribe 0.5 to 1 ug of RNA. MiXCR was run by TCRdb on the immunoSEQ multiplex PCR reads, yielding one entry per CDR3 protein. The table lists approximately 220,000 distinct CDR3 sequences, about 95% of them singletons. The ends lost 2 bases at V and 2 bases at J; junction bases unmatched: 10. The CDR3 is made up of 16 amino acids. The germline V gene encodes CDR1 DFQATT and CDR2 SNEGSKA (reference sequence). Material for sequencing was CD4+ T cells from PBMCs. The chain recombines TRBV20-1 with TRBJ1-2, with 8 nucleotides matching TRBD1. The clonotype comes from a human donor with multiple sclerosis. CDR3 sequence (DNA): TGCAGTGCTAGAAACGACAGGGGCGCCCCCAACTATGGCTACACCTTC. It translates to CSARNDRGAPNYGYTF.